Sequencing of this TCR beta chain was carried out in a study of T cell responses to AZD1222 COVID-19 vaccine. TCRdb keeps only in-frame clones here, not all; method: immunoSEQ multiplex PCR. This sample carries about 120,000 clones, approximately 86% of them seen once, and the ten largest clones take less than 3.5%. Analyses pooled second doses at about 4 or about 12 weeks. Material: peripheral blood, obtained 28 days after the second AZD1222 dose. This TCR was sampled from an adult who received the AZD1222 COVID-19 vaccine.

In nucleotides, the CDR3 is TGCGCCAGCAGCAAAGGACTGACAGTTGAGCAAGAGACCCAGTACTTC. This codes for CASSKGLTVEQETQYF. This chain connects TRBV5-1 to TRBJ2-5; D tentatively reads TRBD1 or TRBD2 (5 bases each). The CDR3 covers 16 residues. V gave up 4 bases and J gave up 2 bases, with 18 bases separating them. Germline loops: CDR1 SGHRS, CDR2 YFSETQ. Together with reference TRBV5-1 and TRBJ2-5, the CDR3 gives the full variable domain: KAGVTQTPRYLIKTRGQQVTLSCSPISGHRSVSWYQQTPGQGLQFLFEYFSETQRNKGNFPGRFSGRQFSNSRSEMNVSTLELGDSALYLCASSKGLTVEQETQYFGPGTRLLVL.